This TCR beta chain was retrieved from a study of brain T cells in children with intractable seizures. Study-level points and caveats: Only CDR3 sequence similarity suggested viral specificity, without known HCMV serostatus.

Profiled with immunoSEQ multiplex PCR; TCRdb holds only in-frame clones, not every one. The sample includes roughly 110,000 clones, 90% to 95% of them seen just once. Only a few counts were recorded for this clone. The antigen is not known. Per the germline V gene, CDR1 is MNHEY and CDR2 is SMNVEV (reference sequence). CDR3 length equals 13 residues. V lost 3 bases and J 5 bases, leaving 10 bases between the germline ends. This receptor was obtained from a boy under three years old with hemimegalencephaly and intractable seizures. Material: peripheral blood, obtained at surgery. The chain combines TRBV27 with TRBJ1-2; D is unresolved. The DNA of the CDR3 is TGTGCCAGCAGTTTCGGGCGGCTATATGGCTACACCTTC. Translated: CASSFGRLYGYTF.